The 5 T cell receptor beta chains in this list originate from one sample, sequenced in a study of T cells in Graves' hyperthyroidism and ophthalmopathy. Researchers amplified the TCR beta CDR3 regions from RNA transcripts. The TCR CDR3 was amplified in a first-round RT-PCR using the HTBI primer set. TCRdb independently ran MiXCR on the multiplex PCR reads; one entry per CDR3 protein. The sample carries about 260,000 distinct CDR3 sequences, 16% recorded once. Sequencing was done on a sample of blood. The receptors were sampled from a woman aged 18-35 years with Graves' ophthalmopathy.

This clonotype has a count of ten or more. This sequence joins TRBV27 and TRBJ1-1, with D tentatively TRBD1 (5 bases). The V gene lost 4 bases and the J gene lost 7 bases, with 10 bases spanning the gap. Germline V gene sequence: CDR1 MNHEY, CDR2 SMNVEV (reference sequence). The CDR3 is made up of 12 amino acids. The CDR3 region is CASSSRVSEAFF. Here the CDR3 DNA reads TGTGCCAGCAGTTCCAGGGTCAGTGAAGCTTTCTTT.

This clonotype was observed at least ten times. This chain connects TRBV7-8 to TRBJ1-1; D not resolved. The germline V and J ends were trimmed by 4 bases and 1 base, with 10 bases remaining between them. This CDR3 spans 14 amino acids. Germline CDR1 is SGHVS and CDR2 is FQNEAQ. For the CDR3, the DNA is TGTGCCAGCAGCTCTACTGGACGGAACACTGAAGCTTTCTTT. As protein: CASSSTGRNTEAFF.

This clonotype was counted many times. The genes are TRBV3-1 and TRBJ2-1; 7 bases fit TRBD2. This CDR3 is 13 amino acids long. Unmatched junction bases numbered 6, after V lost 8 bases and J lost 5 bases. The germline V gene has CDR1 LGHDT and CDR2 YNNKEL (reference sequence). The CDR3 reads CASRLASHNEQFF. In DNA form, the CDR3 reads TGTGCCAGCCGACTAGCAAGCCACAATGAGCAGTTCTTC.

This clonotype has a count of ten or more. V and J are TRBV6-6 and TRBJ2-1; TRBD2 matches 15 bases. CDR1 and CDR2 (germline): MNHNY, SVGAGI (reference sequence). The CDR3 is 18 amino acids. V was clipped by 2 bases and J by 7 bases; unmatched bases: 9. The CDR3 nucleotides are TGTGCCAGCAGTTACCGGGGGATCGGGACTAGCGGGAGGAATGAGCAGTTCTTC. This gives the protein CASSYRGIGTSGRNEQFF.

This clonotype was seen at least ten times. The chain uses TRBV11-2 and TRBJ1-5, with no clear D. Trimming shortened V by 1 base and J by 6 bases, and 7 bases separated the two germline ends. Germline V lookup: CDR1 SGHAT, CDR2 FQNNGV. This CDR3 comprises 13 residues. The CDR3 DNA follows: TGTGCCAGCAGCTTAGGAGGGTTTCAGCCCCAGCATTTT. This codes for CASSLGGFQPQHF. Looking up the rest from reference TRBV11-2 and TRBJ1-5 gives the full variable domain: EAGVAQSPRYKIIEKRQSVAFWCNPISGHATLYWYQQILGQGPKLLIQFQNNGVVDDSQLPKDRFSAERLKGVDSTLKIQPAKLEDSAVYLCASSLGGFQPQHFGDGTRLSIL.